This TCR beta chain was sequenced during a study of beta chain features in type 1 diabetes. Expressed TCRB transcripts were sequenced, since all the RNA that had been isolated was reverse transcribed. The assay was immunoSEQ multiplex PCR, and TCRdb's table has in-frame clones only and misses some. This sample has 330,000 or so clones, with around a fifth found just once. This clone occurred a few times. Its antigen is not identified. Trimming left V 5 bases short and J 1 base short, with 14 bases between. Looked up from germline, CDR1 is SGHAT and CDR2 is FQNNGV. The CDR3 contains 15 residues. Findings and limits, study-wide: A closer apparent resemblance between naive, central memory and Treg TCRB repertoires was seen in patients than in healthy donors.

Sorting that relied on CD45RO/CCR7/CD25/CD127/CD95/CD27 yielded CD4+ naive, central memory, regulatory and stem cell-like memory cells. The V gene is TRBV11-2, the J gene TRBJ2-5; D may be TRBD1 or TRBD2 (5 bases each). This TCR came from a woman aged 18-29 years in good health. Sequencing used naive CD4+ T cells from blood. DNA of the CDR3: TGTGCCAGCAGCCTAGCCCCAGGGATCCAAGAGACCCAGTACTTC. As protein: CASSLAPGIQETQYF.